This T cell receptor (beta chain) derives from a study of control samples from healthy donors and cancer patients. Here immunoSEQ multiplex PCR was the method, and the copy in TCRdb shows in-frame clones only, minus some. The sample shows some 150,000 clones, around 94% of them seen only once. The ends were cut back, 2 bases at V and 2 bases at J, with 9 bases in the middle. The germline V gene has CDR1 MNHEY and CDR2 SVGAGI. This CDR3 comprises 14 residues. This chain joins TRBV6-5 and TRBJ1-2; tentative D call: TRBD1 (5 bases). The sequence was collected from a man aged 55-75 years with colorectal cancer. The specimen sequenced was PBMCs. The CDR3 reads CASSYTRDNYGYTF. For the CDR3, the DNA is TGTGCCAGCAGTTACACCAGGGACAACTATGGCTACACCTTC.